This T cell receptor (beta chain) was sequenced during a study of blood T cell repertoires in COVID-19. Turning to the study itself: Both acute and convalescent COVID-19 samples were obtained from the United States, Italy and Spain.

Cohorts were determined from participant-reported clinical history. Here immunoSEQ multiplex PCR was the method, and the copy in TCRdb shows in-frame clones only, minus some. The data hold about 210,000 clones, with approximately 90% observed a single time. Looked up from germline, CDR1 is LGHDT and CDR2 is YNNKEL (reference sequence). The V and J ends lost 4 bases and 5 bases, in that order; junction bases with no gene match: 5. This CDR3 region has 14 residues. The rearrangement joins TRBV3-1 (or the pseudogene TRBV3-2) to TRBJ2-3, with 8 bases lining up with TRBD2. This sequence was found in a man between 18 and 35 years old with acute COVID-19. Sequenced sample: PBMCs or T cells enriched from blood (not recorded which). The CDR3 region has the DNA TGTGCCAGCAGCCCGCGGGAGGTGGTAGATACGCAGTATTTT. It encodes CASSPREVVDTQYF.